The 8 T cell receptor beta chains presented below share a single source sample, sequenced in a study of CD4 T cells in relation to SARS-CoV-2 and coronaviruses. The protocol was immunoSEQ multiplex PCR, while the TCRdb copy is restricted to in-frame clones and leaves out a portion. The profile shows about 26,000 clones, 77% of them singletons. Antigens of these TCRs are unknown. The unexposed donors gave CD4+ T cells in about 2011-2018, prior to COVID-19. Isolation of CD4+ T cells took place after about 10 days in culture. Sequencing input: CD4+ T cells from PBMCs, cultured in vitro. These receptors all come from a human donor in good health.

The CDR3 DNA follows: TGTGCCAGCAGCGTAAACCCTTTGGCTGAAGCTTTCTTT. Its translation: CASSVNPLAEAFF. This rearrangement joins TRBV9 to TRBJ1-1, with D unresolved. This CDR3 comprises 13 residues. Germline assignment: CDR1 SGDLS and CDR2 YYNGEE. V lost 1 base and J lost 6, with 10 bases in between.

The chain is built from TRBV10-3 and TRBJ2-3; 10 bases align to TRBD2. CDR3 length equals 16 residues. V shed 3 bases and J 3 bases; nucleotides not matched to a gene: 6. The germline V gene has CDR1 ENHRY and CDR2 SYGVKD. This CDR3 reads CAISDRGLASTDTQYF. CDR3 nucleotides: TGTGCCATCAGTGACAGGGGACTAGCGAGTACAGATACGCAGTATTTT.

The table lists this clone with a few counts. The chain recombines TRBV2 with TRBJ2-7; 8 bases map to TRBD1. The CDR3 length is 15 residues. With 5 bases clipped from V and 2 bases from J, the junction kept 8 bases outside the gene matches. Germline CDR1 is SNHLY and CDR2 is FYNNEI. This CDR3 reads CASSRTGPGPYEQYF. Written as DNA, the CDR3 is TGTGCCAGCAGTCGGACAGGGCCGGGTCCCTACGAGCAGTACTTC.

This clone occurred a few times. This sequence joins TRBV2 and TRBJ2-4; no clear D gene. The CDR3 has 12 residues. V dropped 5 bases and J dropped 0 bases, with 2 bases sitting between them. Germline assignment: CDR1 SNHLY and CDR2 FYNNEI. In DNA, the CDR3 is TGTGCCAGCAGTCTAGCCAAAAACATTCAGTACTTC. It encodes CASSLAKNIQYF.

In DNA, the CDR3 is TGTGCCAGCAGCTCGCTAGCGGGTGGGGGGGGAGAGACCCAGTACTTC. It encodes CASSSLAGGGGETQYF. The chain links TRBV7-2 to TRBJ2-5; 8 bases are a match to TRBD2. Germline V gene sequence: CDR1 SGHTA, CDR2 FQGNSA. With 4 bases clipped from V and 4 bases from J, the junction kept 11 bases outside the gene matches. The CDR3 contains 16 residues.

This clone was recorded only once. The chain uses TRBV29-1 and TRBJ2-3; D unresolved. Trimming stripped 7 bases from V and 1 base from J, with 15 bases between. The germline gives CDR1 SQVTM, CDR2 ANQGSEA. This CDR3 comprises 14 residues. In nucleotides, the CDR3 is TGCAGCGCTCCCCGGAAGGGCCGCACAGATACGCAGTATTTT. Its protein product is CSAPRKGRTDTQYF.

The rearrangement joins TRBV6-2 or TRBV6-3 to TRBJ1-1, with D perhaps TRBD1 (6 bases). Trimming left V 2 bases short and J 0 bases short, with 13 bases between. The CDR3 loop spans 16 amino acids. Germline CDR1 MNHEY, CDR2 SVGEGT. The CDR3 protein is CASSYGGASLNTEAFF. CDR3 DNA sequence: TGTGCCAGCAGTTACGGGGGGGCCAGCCTGAACACTGAAGCTTTCTTT.

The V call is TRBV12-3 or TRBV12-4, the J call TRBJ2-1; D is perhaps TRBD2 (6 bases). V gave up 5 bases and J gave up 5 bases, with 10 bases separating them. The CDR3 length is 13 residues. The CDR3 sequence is CASSAPGDNEQFF. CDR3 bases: TGTGCCAGCAGTGCCCCGGGGGACAATGAGCAGTTCTTC.